This T cell receptor beta chain derives from a study of T cell responses to AZD1222 COVID-19 vaccine. For the study at large: Some second doses came at about 4 weeks and others at about 12 weeks; these were pooled.

Of note for this clone: What it binds is not known.

Assay: immunoSEQ multiplex PCR; the TCRdb copy retains only in-frame clones and omits some. The sample lists around 87,000 clones, approximately 90% occurring once. The V gene end was trimmed by 6 bases and the J gene end by 3 bases; junction bases not matched to a gene: 8. CDR3 length equals 15 residues. The germline gives CDR1 LNHDA, CDR2 SQIVND (reference sequence). Notes on the study in general: Among AZD1222 vaccinees, only six or seven were seropositive at baseline. The CD4 TCRs associated with vaccination extended across spike and predominated at 160-218 and 743-854. A reported finding is that nearly half of spike-specific TCRs target unmutated variant regions.

The sequence was collected from an adult in good health. This chain uses TRBV19 with TRBJ1-1; 9 bases line up with TRBD1. The input for sequencing was peripheral blood, taken on day 0 of AZD1222 vaccination. CDR3 sequence (DNA): TGTGCCAGTAGCCCTGCCGGGACAGGGTACACTGAAGCTTTCTTT. Translation: CASSPAGTGYTEAFF.